These T cell receptor beta chains were read from a single sample in a study of blood T cell repertoires in COVID-19. Assay: immunoSEQ multiplex PCR; the TCRdb copy retains only in-frame clones and omits some. The repertoire includes some 78,000 clones, roughly 86% of them detected once, and approximately 4.4% sits in the top ten. Sequenced sample: peripheral blood. These receptors came from a man in his fifties with active or convalescent COVID-19. Both conserved end residues are part of each CDR3. Fields, in order: V gene, CDR3 length, D gene, J gene, clone size, CDR3 protein, CDR3 DNA. D genes are given only for firm matches. Some rows mark clone size as missing; the rest say once, few, many or name a class of expanded clone.

>TRBV19|14|.|TRBJ1-1|.
CASSIRGSSTEAFF
TGTGCCAGTAGTATTCGCGGGTCGAGCACTGAAGCTTTCTTT
>TRBV5-1|14|.|TRBJ1-3|.
CASSLDGTGNTIYF
TGCGCCAGCAGCTTGGATGGCACTGGAAACACCATATATTTT
>TRBV6-5|15|.|TRBJ1-2|.
CASNKNRESLHGYTF
TGTGCCAGCAATAAAAACAGGGAAAGTTTGCATGGCTACACCTTC
>TRBV29-1|15|TRBD1|TRBJ1-2|.
CSVEEGGRGPGGYTF
TGCAGCGTTGAAGAGGGAGGCAGGGGGCCCGGGGGCTACACCTTC
>TRBV18|15|.|TRBJ1-1|once
CASSPAGGMNTEAFF
TGTGCCAGCTCACCTGCCGGGGGGATGAACACTGAAGCTTTCTTT
>TRBV6-5|15|TRBD1|TRBJ2-5|many
CASRLDRGTVEAQYF
TGTGCCAGCAGGTTGGACAGGGGGACGGTAGAGGCCCAGTACTTC
>TRBV7-6|16|TRBD2|TRBJ2-1|.
CASSYGGGAGYNEQFF
TGTGCCAGCAGCTACGGCGGGGGGGCTGGCTACAATGAGCAGTTCTTC
>TRBV27|15|.|TRBJ1-5|.
CASSSGGEGNQPQHF
TGTGCCAGCAGTTCCGGGGGGGAAGGCAATCAGCCCCAGCATTTT
>TRBV29-1|15|TRBD1|TRBJ1-1|.
CSAGTGGRMNTEAFF
TGCAGCGCTGGGACAGGGGGCCGGATGAACACTGAAGCTTTCTTT
>TRBV14|15|.|TRBJ2-1|.
CASSLLGGLYNEQFF
TGTGCCAGCAGCCTACTGGGGGGGCTCTACAATGAGCAGTTCTTC
>TRBV27|14|TRBD1|TRBJ2-7|.
CASSPVTGPNEQYF
TGTGCCAGCAGTCCTGTGACAGGGCCCAACGAGCAGTACTTC
>TRBV4-1|16|.|TRBJ1-6|.
CASSQDPRSYNSPLHF
TGCGCCAGCAGCCAAGATCCGAGGTCTTATAATTCACCCCTCCACTTT
>TRBV5-1|13|.|TRBJ1-1|.
CASSFSWATEAFF
TGCGCCAGCAGCTTCAGCTGGGCCACTGAAGCTTTCTTT
>TRBV30|13|.|TRBJ2-5|.
CAWSRDTQETQYF
TGTGCCTGGAGTCGGGACACCCAAGAGACCCAGTACTTC
>TRBV27|18|TRBD2|TRBJ2-7|.
CASSPPFLGLAGGLEQYF
TGTGCCAGCAGCCCGCCCTTCCTTGGACTAGCGGGGGGGCTCGAGCAGTACTTC
>TRBV15|20|TRBD1|TRBJ1-4|.
CATSRDTWDRGGIERGKLFF
TGTGCCACCAGCAGAGATACTTGGGACAGGGGAGGGATTGAAAGAGGAAAACTGTTTTTT
>TRBV27|15|.|TRBJ2-1|.
CASSLTSGSHNEQFF
TGTGCCAGCAGTTTAACTTCAGGGTCACACAATGAGCAGTTCTTC
>TRBV10-1|13|TRBD1|TRBJ1-1|.
CASKQGGSTEAFF
TGCGCCAGCAAACAGGGGGGAAGCACTGAAGCTTTCTTT
>TRBV19|15|TRBD2|TRBJ2-2|.
CASSLAGGNTGELFF
TGTGCCAGTTCCCTCGCGGGGGGTAACACCGGGGAGCTGTTTTTT
>TRBV30|15|.|TRBJ2-2|.
CAWSVLAANTGELFF
TGTGCCTGGAGTGTACTAGCTGCGAACACCGGGGAGCTGTTTTTT
>TRBV6-5|12|TRBD1|TRBJ1-2|.
CASGQEVYGYTF
TGTGCCAGCGGACAGGAGGTCTATGGCTACACCTTC
>TRBV18|14|.|TRBJ2-5|.
CASSVNRVGETQYF
TGTGCCAGCTCAGTTAACAGGGTCGGCGAGACCCAGTACTTC
>TRBV7-9|15|TRBD1|TRBJ2-3|.
CASSLGDRATDTQYF
TGTGCCAGCAGCTTAGGCGACAGGGCCACAGATACGCAGTATTTT
>TRBV19|18|TRBD1|TRBJ2-5|.
CASSPAGTGGRRQETQYF
TGTGCCAGTAGCCCCGCCGGGACAGGGGGCCGAAGGCAAGAGACCCAGTACTTC
>TRBV5-8|13|.|TRBJ2-2|.
CARSREPIGELFF
TGTGCCAGGAGCCGGGAGCCCATAGGGGAGCTGTTTTTT
>TRBV2|13|.|TRBJ1-1|.
CASSESLVTEAFF
TGTGCCAGCAGTGAAAGCTTAGTCACTGAAGCTTTCTTT
>TRBV19|16|TRBD1|TRBJ1-1|.
CASSTGQGAVYTEAFF
TGTGCCAGTAGTACGGGACAGGGGGCAGTTTACACTGAAGCTTTCTTT
>TRBV21-1|14|.|TRBJ1-3|.
CASSHSLSGNTIYF
TGTGCCAGCAGTCACAGCCTCTCTGGAAACACCATATATTTT
>TRBV29-1|14|TRBD1|TRBJ2-3|.
CSVEKGASTDTQYF
TGCAGCGTTGAAAAGGGGGCAAGCACAGATACGCAGTATTTT
>TRBV7-9|16|.|TRBJ1-6|.
CASSPTFSGGGSPLHF
TGTGCCAGCAGCCCTACCTTCTCTGGGGGCGGTTCACCCCTCCACTTT
>TRBV5-1|14|.|TRBJ2-5|.
CASSLTDQEGTQYF
TGCGCCAGCAGCTTGACAGACCAAGAAGGGACCCAGTACTTC
>TRBV5-1|15|TRBD2|TRBJ2-3|.
CASSQAGGRRDTQYF
TGCGCCAGCAGCCAAGCGGGGGGCCGACGGGATACGCAGTATTTT
>TRBV7-9|13|.|TRBJ2-7|.
CASSLGQFYEQYF
TGTGCCAGCAGCTTAGGACAGTTCTACGAGCAGTACTTC
>TRBV23-1|17|TRBD1|TRBJ2-2|.
CASSQSSAGGDYGELFF
TGCGCCAGCAGTCAATCGTCGGCAGGGGGCGACTACGGGGAGCTGTTTTTT
>TRBV28|15|TRBD1|TRBJ2-3|.
CASSPGQGATDTQYF
TGTGCCAGCAGTCCGGGACAGGGGGCCACAGATACGCAGTATTTT
>TRBV6-5|15|TRBD1|TRBJ2-1|.
CASRIGGQGVNEQFF
TGTGCCAGCAGAATAGGGGGACAGGGGGTCAATGAGCAGTTCTTC
>TRBV10-3|14|TRBD2|TRBJ2-2|.
CAISRRGGTGELFF
TGTGCCATCAGTAGACGGGGGGGCACCGGGGAGCTGTTTTTT
>TRBV7-2|16|TRBD2|TRBJ2-5|.
CASSSPGTSGEETQYF
TGTGCCAGCAGCTCCCCCGGGACTAGCGGGGAAGAGACCCAGTACTTC
>TRBV10-3|16|TRBD1|TRBJ2-5|.
CAISESARGTQETQYF
TGTGCCATCAGTGAGTCCGCCAGGGGGACCCAAGAGACCCAGTACTTC
>TRBV28|14|.|TRBJ1-3|.
CASGERGRGNTIYF
TGTGCCAGCGGGGAAAGGGGGAGAGGAAACACCATATATTTT
>TRBV10-3|11|.|TRBJ2-7|.
CAISDSYEQYF
TGTGCCATCAGTGACTCGTACGAGCAGTACTTC
>TRBV5-1|15|.|TRBJ2-2|.
CASSFVGGNTGELFF
TGCGCCAGCAGCTTTGTCGGCGGTAACACCGGGGAGCTGTTTTTT
>TRBV7-9|12|.|TRBJ2-7|.
CASSLVSYEQYF
TGTGCCAGCAGCTTAGTCAGTTACGAGCAGTACTTC
>TRBV2|16|.|TRBJ1-5|.
CASRSQQAVSNQPQHF
TGTGCCAGCAGGAGCCAGCAAGCGGTGAGCAATCAGCCCCAGCATTTT
>TRBV19|18|TRBD1|TRBJ1-6|.
CASSTGQVRTRNNSPLHF
TGTGCCAGTAGTACGGGACAGGTCCGTACCCGTAATAATTCACCCCTCCACTTT
>TRBV30|16|TRBD1|TRBJ1-6|.
CACPKTPTGGNSPLHF
TGTGCCTGTCCAAAAACCCCGACAGGGGGGAATTCACCCCTCCACTTT
>TRBV3-1/TRBV3-2|18|TRBD2|TRBJ2-5|once
CASSQVPGLAGGQETQYF
TGTGCCAGCAGCCAAGTTCCGGGACTAGCGGGGGGACAAGAGACCCAGTACTTC
>TRBV2|15|TRBD1|TRBJ1-2|few
CASSGGTGGGYGYTF
TGTGCCAGCAGTGGTGGGACAGGGGGCGGGTATGGCTACACCTTC
>TRBV4-3|15|TRBD2|TRBJ2-5|.
CASSQETSGQETQYF
TGCGCCAGCAGCCAAGAGACTAGCGGACAAGAGACCCAGTACTTC
>TRBV19|13|.|TRBJ2-3|.
CASSIGRADTQYF
TGTGCCAGTAGTATAGGGAGGGCAGATACGCAGTATTTT
>TRBV29-1|12|TRBD1|TRBJ2-2|.
CSVGQGTGELFF
TGCAGCGTTGGACAGGGAACCGGGGAGCTGTTTTTT
>TRBV5-4|15|.|TRBJ2-2|.
CASSPDGGGTGELFF
TGTGCCAGCAGCCCGGATGGGGGCGGGACCGGGGAGCTGTTTTTT
>TRBV11-2|15|TRBD2|TRBJ2-1|.
CASSLAVAGGTGQFF
TGTGCCAGCAGCTTAGCAGTAGCGGGGGGCACTGGGCAGTTCTTC
>TRBV5-1|15|.|TRBJ1-1|few
CASSLDRPTNTEAFF
TGCGCCAGCAGCTTGGACAGGCCCACGAACACTGAAGCTTTCTTT
>TRBV18|15|.|TRBJ2-1|few
CASSPWRLPYNEQFF
TGTGCCAGCTCACCGTGGAGGCTGCCCTACAATGAGCAGTTCTTC
>TRBV3-1/TRBV3-2|16|.|TRBJ1-3|.
CASSQGADSSGNTIYF
TGTGCCAGCAGCCAAGGAGCCGACAGTTCAGGAAACACCATATATTTT
>TRBV7-2|14|TRBD2|TRBJ2-1|.
CASSQGTSGPEQFF
TGTGCCAGCAGCCAAGGGACTAGCGGGCCAGAGCAGTTCTTC